Below, 17 T cell receptor beta chains from the same sample are listed, as sequenced in a study of T cell repertoires in cytomegalovirus infection. TCRdb analysed the reads with MiXCR anew, one entry per CDR3 protein. The table lists fewer than 900,000 distinct CDR3 sequences, 25% to 30% of them singletons. Their specific antigens are unknown. The specimen was cultured CD8+ T cells from PBMCs, collected from culture after CMV antigen stimulation. The receptors were gathered from a human donor in good health (CMV status not recorded). Some clones in this sample may be carry-over from other donors' samples.

V gene TRBV7-2 combines with J gene TRBJ1-6; a possible D gene is TRBD1 (6 bases). Germline CDR1 and CDR2: SGHTA and FQGNSA. The V and J ends lost 0 bases and 6 bases respectively, with 15 bases between them. This CDR3 is built from 17 residues. The chain's CDR3 is CASSLAPGGGANSPLHF. CDR3 bases: TGTGCCAGCAGCTTAGCACCCGGAGGGGGGGCTAATTCACCCCTCCACTTT.

The CDR3 loop reads CASSDDNNQPQHF. Here the CDR3 DNA reads TGTGCCAGTAGTGACGACAACAATCAGCCCCAGCATTTT. The J gene is TRBJ1-5, the V gene TRBV19; D is ambiguous. Germline values: CDR1 LNHDA, CDR2 SQIVND (reference sequence). Trimming cost V 5 bases and J 3 bases, with 8 bases left between them. This CDR3 region has 13 residues.

V gene TRBV20-1 combines with J gene TRBJ1-1, with TRBD1 identical over 8 bases. Germline V CDR1 and CDR2: DFQATT, SNEGSKA (reference sequence). The V and J ends lost 6 bases and 3 bases, in that order; junction bases with no gene match: 9. The CDR3 contains 14 residues. CDR3 sequence: CSAEDRDRDTEAFF. CDR3 nucleotide sequence: TGCAGTGCGGAGGACAGGGACCGAGACACTGAAGCTTTCTTT.

For this clonotype: Here the CDR3 omits its conserved ending phenylalanine or tryptophan, so a read error is the likely source. The rearrangement joins TRBV6-5 to TRBJ2-1, with D maybe TRBD2 (5 bases). The CDR3 runs 13 residues. Germline assignment: CDR1 MNHEY and CDR2 SVGAGI. V lost 6 bases and J lost 6, with 12 bases in between. CDR3 region: CASSPGVGNEQFL. The CDR3 region has the DNA TGTGCCAGCAGCCCCGGGGTAGGCAATGAGCAGTTCCTC.

V is TRBV29-1 and J is TRBJ1-2; D may be TRBD1 (6 bases). CDR3 size: 16 residues. The germline gives CDR1 SQVTM, CDR2 ANQGSEA. V was pared by 6 bases and J by 4 bases, with 24 bases between. The chain's CDR3 is CSVPSDGGGQIYGYTF. The CDR3 nucleotides read TGCAGCGTGCCTAGCGACGGCGGCGGACAGATCTATGGCTACACCTTC.

The DNA for the CDR3 is TGTGCCAGCAGTTCGGGACGGCGCCAAGAGCAGTACGTC. This encodes CASSSGRRQEQYV. The V call is TRBV6-5, the J call TRBJ2-7; D may correspond to TRBD1 or TRBD2 (5 bases each). The CDR3 length is 13 residues. Germline V gene sequence: CDR1 MNHEY, CDR2 SVGAGI. Deletions cut 4 bases from V and 7 bases from J, with 14 bases between.

The chain recombines TRBV2 with TRBJ1-2; possibly TRBD1 for D (6 bases). Trimming removed 1 base at V and 4 bases at J, with 7 bases between. Germline lookup yields CDR1 SNHLY and CDR2 FYNNEI. The CDR3 loop spans 13 amino acids. The CDR3 loop reads CASSEGDIYGYTF. The CDR3 coding sequence is TGTGCCAGCAGTGAAGGGGACATCTATGGCTACACCTTC.

The chain links TRBV19 to TRBJ2-6; D not certain. Trimming removed 5 bases from V and 0 bases from J, with 11 bases in between. Germline V gene data show CDR1 as LNHDA and CDR2 as SQIVND (reference sequence). This CDR3 region has 16 residues. The DNA for the CDR3 is TGTGCCAGTAGTGCCCCGAGGAGCTCTGGGGCCAACGTCCTGACTTTC. Translation gives CASSAPRSSGANVLTF.

The chain joins TRBV7-4 to TRBJ2-2, with a tentative D call TRBD2 (6 bases). Germline CDR1 reads SGHVT; CDR2 reads SQSDAQ. CDR3 length equals 16 residues. Trimming left V 3 bases short and J 0 bases short, with 11 bases between. CDR3 region: CASSFKGGANTGELFF. The CDR3 region has the DNA TGTGCCAGCAGCTTTAAGGGCGGGGCGAACACCGGGGAGCTGTTTTTT. The full variable domain, its missing parts supplied by reference TRBV7-4 and TRBJ2-2, is GAGVSQSPRYKVAKRGRDVALRCDSISGHVTLYWYRQTLGQGSEVLTYSQSDAQRDKSGRPSGRFSAERPERSVSTLKIQRTEQGDSAVYLCASSFKGGANTGELFFGEGSRLTVL.

The genes are TRBV20-1 and TRBJ1-1; tentative D call: TRBD1 (5 bases). This CDR3 contains 14 residues. V gave up 3 bases and J gave up 3 bases, with 14 bases separating them. Germline loops: CDR1 DFQATT, CDR2 SNEGSKA (reference sequence). CDR3 in DNA: TGCAGTGCTAGGCCCAGGGCAGAGGACACTGAAGCTTTCTTT. Its protein is CSARPRAEDTEAFF.

This sequence joins TRBV2 and TRBJ1-2; 12 bases align to TRBD1. Germline loops: CDR1 SNHLY, CDR2 FYNNEI. This CDR3 is 15 amino acids long. With V trimmed by 6 bases and J by 8 bases, 10 bases remained unmatched. CDR3 in DNA: TGTGCCAGCAGCTTAGGGACAGGGGGCCACCGGGGCTACACCTTC. It encodes CASSLGTGGHRGYTF.

This clonotype was picked up many times. This sequence joins TRBV7-6 and TRBJ1-6, with TRBD1 as a possible D gene (5 bases). Trimming stripped 3 bases from V and 9 bases from J, with 21 bases between. Germline V gene data show CDR1 as SGHVS and CDR2 as FNYEAQ. The CDR3 sequence is 17 residues long. DNA of the CDR3: TGTGCCAGCAGCTTTTCCCCAGGGACCGCGGCCCCTTCACCCCTCCACTTT. It encodes CASSFSPGTAAPSPLHF.

J is TRBJ2-3 and V is TRBV15; D is unclear. Trimming left V 6 bases short and J 3 bases short, with 16 bases between. This CDR3 spans 15 amino acids. The germline V gene encodes CDR1 LNHNV and CDR2 YYDKDF (reference sequence). CDR3 nucleotides: TGTGCCACCAGAGCCTCAAGAGTTGAAACAGATACGCAGTATTTT. Translating it yields CATRASRVETDTQYF.

This clonotype was seen only once. V gene TRBV20-1 combines with J gene TRBJ1-5; 7 bases fit TRBD1. V lost 1 base to trimming and J lost 0 bases; unmatched junction nucleotides: 3. The CDR3 covers 15 residues. Germline CDR1 reads DFQATT; CDR2 reads SNEGSKA (reference sequence). CDR3 loop: CSARGQGRSNQPQHF. The DNA of the CDR3 is TGCAGTGCTAGAGGACAGGGCCGTAGCAATCAGCCCCAGCATTTT.

V is TRBV9 and J is TRBJ2-1; D not resolved. In germline, CDR1 is SGDLS, CDR2 YYNGEE. This CDR3 has 13 amino acids. With 0 bases removed from V and 6 bases from J, the gap between germline ends came to 7 bases. CDR3 nucleotide sequence: TGTGCCAGCAGCGTAGGAGAGGCCAATGAGCAGTTCTTC. Encoded protein: CASSVGEANEQFF.

The rearrangement links TRBV27 to TRBJ2-7, with D perhaps matching TRBD1 (6 bases). This CDR3 comprises 13 residues. V was trimmed by 5 bases and J by 7 bases, leaving 15 bases between them. Looked up from germline, CDR1 is MNHEY and CDR2 is SMNVEV (reference sequence). The CDR3 bases are TGTGCCAGCAGTACCAATACAGGGAGTGAGCAGTACGTC. Amino acid sequence: CASSTNTGSEQYV.

This sequence joins TRBV12-3 or TRBV12-4 and TRBJ2-1; 14 positions match TRBD2. The V segment lost 2 bases and the J segment 9 bases; nucleotides outside the gene matches: 12. The CDR3 has 18 residues. CDR3 in amino acids: CASSLLGLAGGPIAEQFF. DNA of the CDR3: TGTGCCAGCAGTTTACTAGGACTAGCGGGGGGTCCCATAGCTGAGCAGTTCTTC.